This paragraph reports one TCR beta chain. Its antigen target is currently unknown. The input lacks base qualities; no much larger clone sits a single base away. The sample originates from a study of OX40 agonist ivuxolimab in advanced cancers. For the study in its entirety: Ivuxolimab was a fully human IgG2 agonistic monoclonal antibody targeting the costimulatory receptor OX40 (CD134). Intravenous ivuxolimab was administered to patients every 2 weeks at six dose levels: 0.01, 0.1, 0.3, 1.5, 3 and 10 mg/kg. Of the approximately 50 patients in dose escalation, about 20 had hepatocellular carcinoma, approximately 15 had melanoma, 9 had renal cell carcinoma and 9 had head and neck cancer. In the dose-escalation cohort, roughly four fifths of patients were male, and the mean age was approximately 60 years, with a range of roughly 23 to 85. Patients were allowed to have had prior anti-PD-1, anti-PD-L1 or anti-CTLA-4 therapy, and around 40% of the dose-escalation patients had previously received checkpoint inhibitors. Three dose-escalation patients achieved partial responses, one with hepatocellular carcinoma and two with cutaneous melanoma. Peripheral TCRbeta sequencing aimed to test whether ivuxolimab altered TCR sequence diversity and caused clonal T-cell expansion. The paper covers the monotherapy dose-escalation part of the phase I ivuxolimab trial, which included N ≈ 50 patients. Study-wide findings and limitations: At doses of 0.1 to 3.0 mg/kg, clonal expansion of both CD4+ and CD8+ blood T cells was observed from baseline to week 6. On average, CD8+ T cells showed more expanded clones than CD4+ T cells after ivuxolimab. The antigen specificity of the peripheral T cells that underwent clonal expansion was not determined. In the 0.1-3.0 mg/kg groups, partial responders had among the lowest normalized peripheral clonal expansion, particularly in CD8+ T cells. Low levels of normalized T-cell clonal expansion were also seen in some patients who did not respond.

Including the terminal cysteine and phenylalanine, the CDR3 comprises 14 residues. Only the CDR3 part of the read is kept: 42 bases, read in frame from the first base. V loses 3 bases at its end and J loses 1 base; junction bases beyond the gene matches: 1. From a lookup of the germline V gene, CDR1 and CDR2 are LGHNT and FRNRAP. The trial excluded patients who had a history of autoimmune disease or were on systemic immunosuppression. Peripheral blood for TCR sequencing was collected from all dose cohorts at baseline, on cycle 4 day 1, and on cycle 7 day 1. The samples were drawn from a first-in-human, open-label, multicenter phase I dose-escalation trial of ivuxolimab. The trial enrolled adults with locally advanced or metastatic head and neck squamous cell, hepatocellular, melanoma or renal cell carcinoma. Before TCR sequencing, CD4+ T cells and CD8+ T cells were sorted from peripheral blood as separate populations.

For sequencing of the TCRbeta CDR3 region, genomic DNA was extracted from the sorted cells. TCRbeta CDR3 regions were sequenced using the immunoSEQ Assay. TCRdb mirrors the immuneACCESS table, restricted to in-frame sequences. Some clones are absent from its copies; in checked studies, under half trace to an unresolved V gene, and the reason for the others is unknown. For this sample there are tens of thousands of clones; around 84% appear just once. The ten largest clones represent about 35% of the sample. This clonotype was sampled from an adult with an advanced solid tumor such as melanoma, head and neck, liver or kidney cancer. Sequencing was performed on CD4+ or CD8+ T cells sorted from blood, taken in a trial of the OX40 agonist ivuxolimab. The chain is made from TRBV12-5 and TRBJ1-1; a stretch of 8 junction bases matches TRBD1. The DNA sequence follows: TGTGCTAGTGGTTTAGGGACAGGGAACACTGAAGCTTTCTTT. Its translation is CASGLGTGNTEAFF.